These 2 T cell receptor beta chains were all obtained from the same sample, sequenced in a study of T cells after somatic rescue of genetic block (TCRdb year 2020). Libraries were built with the immunoSEQ multiplex PCR assay. TCRdb took this table from immuneACCESS and kept in-frame rearrangements with V and J called. Such tables lack part of the clones; where checked against another copy, unresolved V genes explain under half of the gap, and the rest is unexplained. The sample table contains some 15,000 clones; only one count was recorded for 71% of them. Together, the top ten hold around 30% of the sample. Sequenced input: peripheral blood mononuclear cells (PBMCs). These receptors were obtained from a man younger than 35.

There are a few counts of this clone. This rearrangement joins TRBV5-1 to TRBJ2-5; 11 bases are shared with TRBD2. The germline V gene has CDR1 SGHRS and CDR2 YFSETQ. This CDR3 is built from 16 residues. The junction had 7 bases not matched to a gene; V was cut back by 4 bases and J by 2 bases. The chain's CDR3 is CASSPGLAGFQETQYF. CDR3 coding DNA: TGCGCCAGCAGCCCTGGACTAGCGGGCTTTCAAGAGACCCAGTACTTC.

This sequence joins TRBV6-1 and TRBJ2-4; D call uncertain. V gave up 5 bases and J gave up 5 bases, with 10 bases separating them. CDR3 length: 13 residues. Germline values: CDR1 MNHNS, CDR2 SASEGT. The CDR3 region is CASSTGGENIQYF. The CDR3 region has the DNA TGTGCCAGCAGTACCGGCGGAGAAAACATTCAGTACTTC.